This TCR beta chain was captured by sequencing in a study of blood T cell repertoires in COVID-19. Study information: COVID-19 samples, acute and convalescent, were from the United States, Italy and Spain. T cells, B-cell-depleted T cells, or PBMCs provided the cDNA or gDNA that served as material.

Original processing notes: Reference gene primer amplification yielded estimated nucleated cell counts. The protocol was immunoSEQ multiplex PCR, while the TCRdb copy is restricted to in-frame clones and leaves out a portion. From that table come the V and J calls and clone size; the DNA was used to work out D and trimming. The data contain 200,000 to 250,000 clones, over 80% of them singletons. The receptor was isolated from a human donor in a cohort sampled during active COVID-19. The source material was peripheral blood.

The DNA for the CDR3 is TGTGCCAGCAGCTTAGTGGTGACTAGCGGGGGGGCCTTGGAGACCCAGTACTTC. Translated: CASSLVVTSGGALETQYF. The chain couples TRBV13 to TRBJ2-5, with TRBD2 matching over 14 bases. Germline V lookup: CDR1 PRHDT, CDR2 FYEKMQ (reference sequence). With 1 base clipped from V and 5 bases from J, the junction kept 9 bases outside the gene matches. The CDR3 is 18 amino acids.